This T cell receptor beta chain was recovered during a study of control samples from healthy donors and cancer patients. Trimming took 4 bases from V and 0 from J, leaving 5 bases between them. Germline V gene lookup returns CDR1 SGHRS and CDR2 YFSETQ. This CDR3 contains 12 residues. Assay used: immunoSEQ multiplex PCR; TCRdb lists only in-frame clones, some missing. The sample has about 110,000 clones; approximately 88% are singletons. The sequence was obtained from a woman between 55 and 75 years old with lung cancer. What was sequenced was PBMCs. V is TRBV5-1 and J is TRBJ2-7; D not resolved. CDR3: CASSKSSYEQYF. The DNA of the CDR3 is TGCGCCAGCAGCAAAAGCTCCTACGAGCAGTACTTC.